This T cell receptor (beta chain) is drawn from a study of regulatory T cells in long-lasting Graves disease listed by TCRdb under 2021. Study-level background: Persistent Graves' disease was defined as antithyroid drug treatment for over 5 years with persistently positive TSH receptor autoantibodies. On average, persistent Graves' disease patients in the clinical cohort had been on antithyroid drugs for about 10.3 years. The study was conducted in China and was registered as a clinical trial. A total of some 35 samples underwent TCR sequencing, from around 13 patients with persistent Graves' disease and approximately 20 patients with newly diagnosed Graves' disease. Patients with persistent Graves' disease were compared with patients with newly diagnosed Graves' disease using TCR sequencing and RNA sequencing of peripheral blood.

This clonotype occurred many times. Its recognized antigen is unknown. No much larger clone is present one base from it, and per-base qualities are unavailable. The time point label, read with the paper, signifies: persistent/refractory GD, antithyroid drugs over 5 years with positive TRAb. For both TCR sequencing and RNA sequencing, RNA was extracted from PBMCs using TRIzol. The diagnosis of Graves' disease followed American Thyroid Association guidelines. Patients were recruited from an endocrinology department in Xi'an, China. From each patient, nine milliliters of peripheral blood was collected into an EDTA anticoagulant tube. Ficoll Paque Plus density gradient separation was used to isolate PBMCs, and no further T cell sorting was done. An Agilent 2100 Bioanalyzer and agarose gel were used to assess RNA quality, and a NanoDrop 2000 was used to measure RNA concentration. CDR1 is given as MDHEN and CDR2 as SYDVKM, both from the germline V gene. The CDR3 has 14 amino acids, counting the end cysteine and phenylalanine. The CDR3 DNA has 42 bases and is translated from base 1. At the junction V is shortened by 3 bases and J by 8 bases, with 16 bases in between.

The study at large found these results: As a limitation, the authors acknowledged that the small sample size may reduce accuracy. Persistent patients shared more public clonotypes among themselves (under 3,000) than newly diagnosed patients did (about 900). Preferential use of TRBV28, TRBJ1-2 and TRBJ2-5 was observed in persistent disease, whereas TRBV20-1 and TRBJ2-1 were favored in newly diagnosed disease. Sequencing and analysis were restricted to the TCR beta chain. Compared with newly diagnosed patients, patients with persistent Graves' disease had lower TCR Shannon entropy and fewer highly expanded clones, which suggests clonal expansion. Peripheral blood alone was examined, since thyroid tissue, which constituted the primary lesion, could not be accessed.

The library came from multiplex PCR. The instrument given in TCRdb is Illumina HiSeq 4000. CDR3 regions were amplified by Arm-PCR with iRepertoire HTBI primers to construct TCR beta libraries. PCR products were gel purified before sequencing. In the paper's pipeline: Across samples, fewer than 70 TRBV and 14 TRBJ segments were identified and used for gene usage analysis of CDR3 amino acid clonotypes. Filtered high-quality paired reads were merged into contigs using COPE and FqMerger. BLAST was used to align contigs to the IMGT TRBV, TRBD and TRBJ reference genes, and CDR3 was defined following IMGT. Any clonotype with a frequency above 0.1% was classified as a highly expanded clone. Shannon entropy was used to measure repertoire diversity, and the Gini coefficient was used to measure V-J evenness. A clonotype found in more than one individual was treated as public. The public reads were run again by TCRdb, first through fastp at Q25 and then through MiXCR, and only productive beta chains were kept. Each entry is one CDR3 protein sequence, shown with its most common DNA and genes. For this entry, the V and J calls and clone size follow TCRdb and not the study's own pipeline. The sample has roughly 400,000 distinct CDR3 sequences on record, roughly 23% of them singletons. The top ten clonotypes cover roughly an eighth of the sample.

Here the chain combines TRBV28 and TRBJ1-2, with a tentative D gene TRBD1 over 6 matching bases. The source material was peripheral blood mononuclear cells (PBMCs), sampled when the disease was refractory, from a patient treated with antithyroid drugs. This receptor was taken from a female donor with Graves disease. The DNA sequence reads TGTGCCAGCAGTTTCCCCGCCAGGGGCGCCGGCTACACCTTC. Translated, it gives CASSFPARGAGYTF.